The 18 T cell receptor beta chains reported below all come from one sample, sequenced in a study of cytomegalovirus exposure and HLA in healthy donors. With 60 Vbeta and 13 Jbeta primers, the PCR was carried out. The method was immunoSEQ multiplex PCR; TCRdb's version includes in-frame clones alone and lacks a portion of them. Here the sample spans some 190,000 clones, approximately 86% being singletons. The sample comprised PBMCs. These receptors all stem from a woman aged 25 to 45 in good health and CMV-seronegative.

CDR3 DNA: TGCGCCAGCAGCCAGAGTAGCCAGACTCGCACAGATACGCAGTATTTT. Its protein product is CASSQSSQTRTDTQYF. The chain is built from TRBV4-1 and TRBJ2-3; D remains unclear. Germline assignment: CDR1 MGHRA and CDR2 YSYEKL. Between the trimmed V and J ends, which lost 3 bases and 1 base, there was a span of 14 bases. This CDR3 comprises 16 residues.

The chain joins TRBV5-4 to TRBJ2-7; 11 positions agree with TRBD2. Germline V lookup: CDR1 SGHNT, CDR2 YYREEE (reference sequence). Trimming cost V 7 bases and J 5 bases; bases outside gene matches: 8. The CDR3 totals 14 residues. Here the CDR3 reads CASGPSGRMNEQYF. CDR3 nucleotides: TGTGCCAGCGGTCCTAGCGGGAGGATGAACGAGCAGTACTTC. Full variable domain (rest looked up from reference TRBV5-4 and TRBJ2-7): ETGVTQSPTHLIKTRGQQVTLRCSSQSGHNTVSWYQQALGQGPQFIFQYYREEENGRGNFPPRFSGLQFPNYSSELNVNALELDDSALYLCASGPSGRMNEQYFGPGTRLTVT.

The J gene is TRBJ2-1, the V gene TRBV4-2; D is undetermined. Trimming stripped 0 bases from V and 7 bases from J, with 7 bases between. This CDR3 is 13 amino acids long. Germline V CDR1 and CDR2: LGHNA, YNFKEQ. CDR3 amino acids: CASSQDRLNEQFF. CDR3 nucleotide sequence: TGTGCCAGCAGCCAAGATCGGTTGAATGAGCAGTTCTTC.

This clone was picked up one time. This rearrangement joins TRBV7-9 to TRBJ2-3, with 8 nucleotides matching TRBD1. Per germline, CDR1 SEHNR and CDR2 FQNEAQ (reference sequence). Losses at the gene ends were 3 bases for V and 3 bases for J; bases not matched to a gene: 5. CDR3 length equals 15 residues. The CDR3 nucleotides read TGTGCCAGCAGCTTCCGGACAGGGATAACAGATACGCAGTATTTT. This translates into CASSFRTGITDTQYF.

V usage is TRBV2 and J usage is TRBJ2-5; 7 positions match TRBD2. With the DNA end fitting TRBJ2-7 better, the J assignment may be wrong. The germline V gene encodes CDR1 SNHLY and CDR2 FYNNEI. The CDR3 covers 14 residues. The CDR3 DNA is TGTGCCAGCGGGAGAGCGGGAAGGACTGGCGAGCAGTACTTC. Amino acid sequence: CASGRAGRTGEQYF.

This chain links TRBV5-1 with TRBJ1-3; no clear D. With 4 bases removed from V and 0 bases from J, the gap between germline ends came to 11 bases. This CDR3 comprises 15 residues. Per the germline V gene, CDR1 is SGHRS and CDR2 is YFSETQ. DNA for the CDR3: TGCGCCAGCAGCCAAGAAGCCACCTCTGGAAACACCATATATTTT. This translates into CASSQEATSGNTIYF. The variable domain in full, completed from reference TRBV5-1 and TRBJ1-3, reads KAGVTQTPRYLIKTRGQQVTLSCSPISGHRSVSWYQQTPGQGLQFLFEYFSETQRNKGNFPGRFSGRQFSNSRSEMNVSTLELGDSALYLCASSQEATSGNTIYFGEGSWLTVV.

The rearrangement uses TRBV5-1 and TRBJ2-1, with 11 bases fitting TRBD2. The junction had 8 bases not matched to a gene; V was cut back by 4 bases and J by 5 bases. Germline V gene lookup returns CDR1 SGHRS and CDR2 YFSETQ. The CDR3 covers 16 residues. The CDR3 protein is CASSPTGTSGNNEQFF. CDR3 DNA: TGCGCCAGCAGCCCGACCGGGACTAGCGGAAACAATGAGCAGTTCTTC.

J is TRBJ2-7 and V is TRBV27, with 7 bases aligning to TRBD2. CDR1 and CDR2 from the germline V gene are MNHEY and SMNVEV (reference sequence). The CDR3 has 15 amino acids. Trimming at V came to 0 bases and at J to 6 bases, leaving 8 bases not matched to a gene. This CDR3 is CASSLSGGTLGEQYF. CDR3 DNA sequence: TGTGCCAGCAGTTTATCGGGAGGGACCCTCGGCGAGCAGTACTTC.

CDR3 residues: CASSVQPRNTIYF. In nucleotides, the CDR3 is TGTGCCAGCAGTGTACAACCAAGAAACACCATATATTTT. The J gene is TRBJ1-3, the V gene TRBV6-1; D is unclear. The germline gives CDR1 MNHNS, CDR2 SASEGT. The CDR3 is made up of 13 amino acids. V lost 4 bases, J lost 5 bases, and 9 bases lay in between.

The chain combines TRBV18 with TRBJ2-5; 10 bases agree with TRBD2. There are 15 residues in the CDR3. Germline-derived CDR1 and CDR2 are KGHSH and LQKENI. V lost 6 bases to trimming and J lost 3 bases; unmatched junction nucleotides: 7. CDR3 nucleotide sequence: TGTGCCAGCTCGCCCCTAGCGGGGGCGGAAGAGACCCAGTACTTC. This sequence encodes CASSPLAGAEETQYF.

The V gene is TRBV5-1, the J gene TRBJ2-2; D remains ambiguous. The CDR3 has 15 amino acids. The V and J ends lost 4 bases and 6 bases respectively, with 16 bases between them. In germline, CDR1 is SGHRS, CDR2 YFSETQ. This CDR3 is CASSPARFTPGELFF. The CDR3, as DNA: TGCGCCAGCAGCCCTGCCCGATTCACACCCGGGGAGCTGTTTTTT.

The CDR3 DNA follows: TGTGCCACCAGCAGGGACAGGGGACTGAACTATGGCTACACCTTC. This codes for CATSRDRGLNYGYTF. The genes are TRBV15 and TRBJ1-2; 9 bases are a match to TRBD1. Germline lookup yields CDR1 LNHNV and CDR2 YYDKDF (reference sequence). Trimming at V came to 3 bases and at J to 2 bases, leaving 4 bases not matched to a gene. This CDR3 has 15 amino acids. The complete variable domain, with remaining parts taken from reference TRBV15 and TRBJ1-2, reads DAMVIQNPRYQVTQFGKPVTLSCSQTLNHNVMYWYQQKSSQAPKLLFHYYDKDFNNEADTPDNFQSRRPNTSFCFLDIRSPGLGDTAMYLCATSRDRGLNYGYTFGSGTRLTVV.

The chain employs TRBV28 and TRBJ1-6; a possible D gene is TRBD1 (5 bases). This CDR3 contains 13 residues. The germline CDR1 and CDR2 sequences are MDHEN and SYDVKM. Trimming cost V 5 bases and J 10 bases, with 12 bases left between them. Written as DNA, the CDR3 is TGTGCCAGCAGTGCTCAGGGTTTGTCACCCCTCCACTTT. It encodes CASSAQGLSPLHF. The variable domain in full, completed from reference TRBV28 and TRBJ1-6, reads DVKVTQSSRYLVKRTGEKVFLECVQDMDHENMFWYRQDPGLGLRLIYFSYDVKMKEKGDIPEGYSVSREKKERFSLILESASTNQTSMYLCASSAQGLSPLHFGNGTRLTVT.

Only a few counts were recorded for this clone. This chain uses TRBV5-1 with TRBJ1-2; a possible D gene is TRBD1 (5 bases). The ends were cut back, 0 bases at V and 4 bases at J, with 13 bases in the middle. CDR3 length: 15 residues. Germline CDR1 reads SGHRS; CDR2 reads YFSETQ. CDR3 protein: CASSLDWGGVYGYTF. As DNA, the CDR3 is TGCGCCAGCAGCTTGGATTGGGGGGGTGTCTATGGCTACACCTTC.

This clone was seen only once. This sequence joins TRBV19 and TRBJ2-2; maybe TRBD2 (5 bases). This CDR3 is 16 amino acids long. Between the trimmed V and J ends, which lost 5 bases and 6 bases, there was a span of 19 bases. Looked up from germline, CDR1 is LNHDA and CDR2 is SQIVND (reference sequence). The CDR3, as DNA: TGTGCCAGTAGTCGCTCCGGGAACTACATGCCCGGGGAGCTGTTTTTT. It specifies CASSRSGNYMPGELFF.

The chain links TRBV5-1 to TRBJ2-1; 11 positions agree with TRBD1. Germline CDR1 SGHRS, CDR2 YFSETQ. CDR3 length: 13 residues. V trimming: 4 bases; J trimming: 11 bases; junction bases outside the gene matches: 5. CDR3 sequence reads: CASSPGQGVKQFF. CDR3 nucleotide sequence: TGCGCCAGCAGCCCGGGACAGGGGGTAAAGCAGTTCTTC.

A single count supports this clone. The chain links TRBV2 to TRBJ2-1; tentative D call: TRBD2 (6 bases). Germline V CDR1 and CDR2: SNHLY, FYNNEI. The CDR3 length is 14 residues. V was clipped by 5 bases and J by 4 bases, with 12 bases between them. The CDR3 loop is CASSSRSGYNEQFF. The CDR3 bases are TGTGCCAGCAGTTCCCGTAGCGGATACAATGAGCAGTTCTTC.

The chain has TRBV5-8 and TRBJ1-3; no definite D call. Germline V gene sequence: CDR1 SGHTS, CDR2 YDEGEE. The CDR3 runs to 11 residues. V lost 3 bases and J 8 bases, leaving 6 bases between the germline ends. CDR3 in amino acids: CASSSLHTIYF. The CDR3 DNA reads TGTGCCAGCAGCTCTCTACACACCATATATTTT.